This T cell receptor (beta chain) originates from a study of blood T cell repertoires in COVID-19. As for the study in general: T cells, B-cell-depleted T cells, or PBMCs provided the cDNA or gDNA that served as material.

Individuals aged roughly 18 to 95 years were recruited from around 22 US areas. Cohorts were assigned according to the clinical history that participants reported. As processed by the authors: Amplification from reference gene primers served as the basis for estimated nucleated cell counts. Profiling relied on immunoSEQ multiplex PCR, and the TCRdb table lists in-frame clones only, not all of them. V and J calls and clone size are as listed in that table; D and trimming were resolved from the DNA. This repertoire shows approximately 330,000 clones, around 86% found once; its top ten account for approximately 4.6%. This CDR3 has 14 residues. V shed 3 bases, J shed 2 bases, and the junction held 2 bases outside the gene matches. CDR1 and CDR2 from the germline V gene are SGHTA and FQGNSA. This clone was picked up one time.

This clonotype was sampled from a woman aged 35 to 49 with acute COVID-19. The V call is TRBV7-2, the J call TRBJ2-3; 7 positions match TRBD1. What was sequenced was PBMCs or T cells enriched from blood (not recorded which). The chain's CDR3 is CASSLGQLTDTQYF. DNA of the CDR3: TGTGCCAGCAGCTTGGGACAGCTCACAGATACGCAGTATTTT.